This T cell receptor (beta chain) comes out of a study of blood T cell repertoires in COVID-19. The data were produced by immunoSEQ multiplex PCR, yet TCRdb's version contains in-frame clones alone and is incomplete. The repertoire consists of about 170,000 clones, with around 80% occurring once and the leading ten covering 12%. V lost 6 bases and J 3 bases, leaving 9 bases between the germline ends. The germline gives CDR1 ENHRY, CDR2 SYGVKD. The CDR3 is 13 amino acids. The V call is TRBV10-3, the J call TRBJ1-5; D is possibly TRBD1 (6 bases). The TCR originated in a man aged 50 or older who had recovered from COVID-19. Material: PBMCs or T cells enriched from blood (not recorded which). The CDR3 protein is CAISTGYNQPQHF. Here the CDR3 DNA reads TGTGCCATCAGCACAGGGTACAATCAGCCCCAGCATTTT.